This T cell receptor beta chain was recovered during a study of blood T cell repertoires in COVID-19. The overall study: Researchers got acute and convalescent COVID-19 samples from the United States, Italy and Spain. Nucleic acid was either cDNA or gDNA, and it came from T cells, B-cell-depleted T cells, or PBMCs.

Sequenced by immunoSEQ multiplex PCR; TCRdb stores in-frame clones only, minus some. Of about 300,000 clones detected, just under 90% appear once; the ten largest clones hold 6% to 8%. What was sequenced was peripheral blood. The TCR comes from a woman between 45 and 65 years old with COVID-19, enrolled during active disease.

The CDR3: CASSVSGSNAGANVLTF. In nucleotides, the CDR3 is TGTGCCAGCAGCGTTAGCGGGAGTAATGCTGGGGCCAACGTCCTGACTTTC. V is TRBV9 and J is TRBJ2-6; TRBD2 matches 9 bases. Germline assignment: CDR1 SGDLS and CDR2 YYNGEE. The V and J ends lost 2 bases and 2 bases, in that order; junction bases with no gene match: 5. The CDR3 spans 17 residues. The full variable domain, completed using reference TRBV9 and TRBJ2-6, is DSGVTQTPKHLITATGQRVTLRCSPRSGDLSVYWYQQSLDQGLQFLIQYYNGEERAKGNILERFSAQQFPDLHSELNLSSLELGDSALYFCASSVSGSNAGANVLTFGAGSRLTVL.